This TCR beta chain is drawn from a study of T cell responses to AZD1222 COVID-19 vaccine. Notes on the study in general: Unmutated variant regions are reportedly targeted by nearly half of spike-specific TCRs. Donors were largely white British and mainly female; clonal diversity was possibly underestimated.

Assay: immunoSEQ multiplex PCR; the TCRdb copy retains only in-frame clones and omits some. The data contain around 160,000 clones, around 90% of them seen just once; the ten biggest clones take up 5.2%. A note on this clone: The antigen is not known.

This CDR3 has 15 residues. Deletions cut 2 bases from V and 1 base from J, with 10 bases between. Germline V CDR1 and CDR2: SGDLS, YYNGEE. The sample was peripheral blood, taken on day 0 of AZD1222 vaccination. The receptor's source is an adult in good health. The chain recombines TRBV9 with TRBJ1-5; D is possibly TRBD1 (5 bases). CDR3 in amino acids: CASSVEGWSNQPQHF. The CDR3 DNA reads TGTGCCAGCAGCGTGGAGGGGTGGAGCAATCAGCCCCAGCATTTT.